Sequencing of this T cell receptor (beta chain) was carried out in a study of T cells after yellow fever vaccination. Universal primer sites and UMIs were introduced during 5'RACE template-switching synthesis of TCR cDNA. TCRdb redid the calling of the 5' RACE reads with MiXCR, one entry per CDR3 protein. The sample carries some 290,000 distinct CDR3 sequences, around a tenth recorded once. CDR1 is SGHTA and CDR2 is FQGNSA in the germline V gene. This CDR3 comprises 14 residues. V trimming: 5 bases; J trimming: 8 bases; junction bases outside the gene matches: 11. This TCR came from a man between 18 and 29 years old who received the YFV17D yellow fever vaccine. V usage is TRBV7-2 and J usage is TRBJ1-2, with TRBD1 matching over 7 bases. The material was CD4+ T cells sorted from PBMCs, obtained 45 days after the yellow fever booster vaccination. CDR3 sequence reads: CASSLSGTAEGYTF. The CDR3 region has the DNA TGTGCCAGCAGCCTTTCCGGGACAGCAGAGGGCTACACCTTC.